What follows are 29 T cell receptor beta chains derived from one specimen sequenced in a study of T cell repertoires in cytomegalovirus infection. TCRdb called the reads again in MiXCR, with one record for every CDR3 protein. The table shows 310,000 or so distinct CDR3 sequences, with roughly 15% occurring only once. The sample consisted of PBMCs. These receptors came from a human donor in good health (CMV status not recorded). Some clones in this sample may be carry-over from other donors' samples.

In this sample, this clonotype turned up a few times. This rearrangement joins TRBV28 to TRBJ1-2; D is unresolved. CDR3 length equals 12 residues. Germline V lookup: CDR1 MDHEN, CDR2 SYDVKM. Trimming removed 4 bases from V and 1 base from J, with 4 bases in between. CDR3 sequence: CASSYFNYGYTF. In DNA, the CDR3 is TGTGCCAGCAGTTACTTTAACTATGGCTACACCTTC.

The rearrangement joins TRBV2 to TRBJ1-5; D is possibly TRBD1 (6 bases). Trimming removed 4 bases at V and 0 bases at J, with 16 bases between. Per germline, CDR1 SNHLY and CDR2 FYNNEI. This CDR3 comprises 17 residues. The CDR3 DNA follows: TGTGCCAGCAGTGCGAACAGGGCCCCGTTTAGCAATCAGCCCCAGCATTTT. Protein: CASSANRAPFSNQPQHF.

The chain joins TRBV7-9 to TRBJ2-6, with 8 bases aligning to TRBD1. Germline V lookup: CDR1 SEHNR, CDR2 FQNEAQ (reference sequence). This CDR3 spans 16 amino acids. With V trimmed by 5 bases and J by 2 bases, 5 bases remained unmatched. CDR3 sequence reads: CASSRATGAGANVLTF. The CDR3, as DNA: TGTGCCAGCAGCCGTGCGACAGGGGCTGGGGCCAACGTCCTGACTTTC.

The chain recombines TRBV28 with TRBJ2-6, with D tentatively TRBD2 (5 bases). Trimming removed 2 bases from V and 0 bases from J, with 11 bases in between. This CDR3 contains 17 residues. Germline V lookup: CDR1 MDHEN, CDR2 SYDVKM. The CDR3, as DNA: TGTGCCAGCAGTTTACCCGGACTGTTCTCTGGGGCCAACGTCCTGACTTTC. Its protein is CASSLPGLFSGANVLTF.

V and J are TRBV19 and TRBJ2-2; 7 bases match TRBD1. V trimming: 3 bases; J trimming: 6 bases; junction bases outside the gene matches: 10. From germline, CDR1 is LNHDA and CDR2 SQIVND (reference sequence). The CDR3 covers 16 residues. Here the CDR3 DNA reads TGTGCCAGTAGTATCGAGGGGGCCATTGGTGCCGGGGAGCTGTTTTTT. Its translation: CASSIEGAIGAGELFF.

In its sample, this clonotype was seen many times. V usage is TRBV7-2 and J usage is TRBJ2-1; 10 bases agree with TRBD2. Germline V lookup: CDR1 SGHTA, CDR2 FQGNSA. After removal of 5 bases from V and 9 bases from J, the junction contained 13 bases not matched to a gene. CDR3 size: 16 residues. CDR3 residues: CASSPQGTSAGGEQFF. The DNA for the CDR3 is TGTGCCAGCAGCCCACAAGGGACTAGCGCTGGTGGTGAGCAGTTCTTC.

This clonotype was counted at least ten times. This chain joins TRBV7-8 and TRBJ1-5; no definite D call. Between the trimmed V and J ends, which lost 2 bases and 6 bases, there was a span of 11 bases. The germline CDR1 and CDR2 sequences are SGHVS and FQNEAQ. The CDR3 has 14 residues. As DNA, the CDR3 is TGTGCCAGCAGCTTAAAGAGCGTCGCTCAGCCCCAGCATTTT. Translating it yields CASSLKSVAQPQHF.

In this sample, this clonotype turned up a few times. CDR3 nucleotides: TGTGCCAGCAGCTTAGCGCAAGGGGGCCGTACTGAAGCTTTCTTT. Residues: CASSLAQGGRTEAFF. V is TRBV7-2 and J is TRBJ1-1, with 7 positions matching TRBD1. This CDR3 has 15 amino acids. Germline-derived CDR1 and CDR2 are SGHTA and FQGNSA. The junction had 6 bases not matched to a gene; V was cut back by 0 bases and J by 5 bases.

This clonotype showed up just once. The V call is TRBV9, the J call TRBJ2-3; the match to TRBD2 covers 10 bases. The germline V gene encodes CDR1 SGDLS and CDR2 YYNGEE. J lost 3 bases, V lost 3 bases, and 13 bases had no gene match. This CDR3 has 18 amino acids. The CDR3 region is CASSASPLASGGTDTQYF. The CDR3 DNA is TGTGCCAGCAGCGCCTCCCCCCTTGCTAGCGGGGGTACAGATACGCAGTATTTT.

The chain is built from TRBV4-3 and TRBJ2-3; D is tentatively TRBD1 or TRBD2 (5 bases each). There are 14 residues in the CDR3. V was shortened by 2 bases and J by 6 bases, with 12 bases between the two germline ends. Germline values: CDR1 LGHNA, CDR2 YSLEER. The CDR3 bases are TGCGCCAGCAGCCAATATCAAGGGACGGATACGCAGTATTTT. This encodes CASSQYQGTDTQYF.

This chain uses TRBV7-9 with TRBJ2-7, with 10 bases matching TRBD1. Looked up from germline, CDR1 is SEHNR and CDR2 is FQNEAQ (reference sequence). J lost 2 bases, V lost 3 bases, and 16 bases had no gene match. This CDR3 region has 19 residues. The CDR3 sequence is CASSLTGGASPDAPYEQYF. The CDR3, as DNA: TGTGCCAGCAGCTTGACAGGGGGCGCTTCCCCTGACGCTCCCTACGAGCAGTACTTC.

The chain couples TRBV20-1 to TRBJ2-5, with no clear D. Looked up from germline, CDR1 is DFQATT and CDR2 is SNEGSKA (reference sequence). Trimming pared 2 bases from V and 5 bases from J, leaving 9 bases between. The CDR3 length is 12 residues. The CDR3 loop is CSARRQEETQYF. DNA for the CDR3: TGCAGTGCTAGACGGCAGGAGGAGACCCAGTACTTC.

This clonotype was recorded a few times. The gene calls are TRBV20-1 and TRBJ1-5; D unresolved. CDR1 is DFQATT and CDR2 is SNEGSKA in the germline V gene (reference sequence). The CDR3 totals 14 residues. V was cut by 0 bases and J by 3 bases, with 9 bases left in between. CDR3 loop: CSARDAAVNQPQHF. The CDR3 DNA is TGCAGTGCTAGAGATGCGGCAGTCAATCAGCCCCAGCATTTT.

The CDR3 loop reads CASSPQGFGTEAFF. The DNA for the CDR3 is TGTGCCAGCAGCCCCCAGGGTTTCGGCACTGAAGCTTTCTTT. This chain uses TRBV7-2 with TRBJ1-1, with D maybe TRBD1 (5 bases). Per germline, CDR1 SGHTA and CDR2 FQGNSA. V was clipped by 5 bases and J by 4 bases, with 14 bases between them. The CDR3 contains 14 residues. Using reference TRBV7-2 and TRBJ1-1 for the parts outside the CDR3, the full variable domain is GAGVSQSPSNKVTEKGKDVELRCDPISGHTALYWYRQSLGQGLEFLIYFQGNSAPDKSGLPSDRFSAERTGGSVSTLTIQRTQQEDSAVYLCASSPQGFGTEAFFGQGTRLTVV.

Only a few counts were recorded for this clonotype. The chain is built from TRBV20-1 and TRBJ2-5; tentative D call: TRBD2 (5 bases). Trimming shortened V by 0 bases and J by 7 bases, and 9 bases separated the two germline ends. Germline-derived CDR1 and CDR2 are DFQATT and SNEGSKA (reference sequence). CDR3 length: 12 residues. CDR3 sequence: CSARDFLATQYF. The CDR3 DNA is TGCAGTGCTAGAGATTTCCTAGCGACCCAGTACTTC.

V usage is TRBV10-3 and J usage is TRBJ2-7; D perhaps matches TRBD2 (6 bases). The V end lost 7 bases, the J end lost 6 bases, and 16 bases lay between the germline ends. The CDR3 covers 13 residues. CDR1 ENHRY and CDR2 SYGVKD come from the germline V gene. The CDR3 nucleotides are TGTGCCATCAAGGGGCAGGGAGGTCTCGAGCAGTACTTC. Translated, it gives CAIKGQGGLEQYF.

This clonotype was counted between two and nine times. This CDR3 is CASSQEGVAEQNYGYTF. DNA of the CDR3: TGCGCCAGCAGCCAAGAAGGTGTGGCAGAACAGAACTATGGCTACACCTTC. This chain connects TRBV4-3 to TRBJ1-2; D unclear. Trimming left V 0 bases short and J 2 bases short, with 16 bases between. The CDR3 consists of 17 residues. Germline assignment: CDR1 LGHNA and CDR2 YSLEER.

This clonotype was detected many times. The chain uses TRBV7-6 and TRBJ2-7; D possibly corresponds to TRBD2 (6 bases). Between the trimmed V and J ends, which lost 1 base and 2 bases, there was a span of 12 bases. The CDR3 consists of 15 residues. Per germline, CDR1 SGHVS and CDR2 FNYEAQ. CDR3 DNA sequence: TGTGCCAGCAGCTTAGAAAGACTAGGAGCCTACGAGCAGTACTTC. Encoded protein: CASSLERLGAYEQYF.

This clonotype turned up a few times. This chain connects TRBV20-1 to TRBJ1-4; D might be TRBD1 (5 bases). Between the trimmed V and J ends, which lost 5 bases and 5 bases, there was a span of 12 bases. Looked up from germline, CDR1 is DFQATT and CDR2 is SNEGSKA (reference sequence). The CDR3 contains 13 residues. CDR3 residues: CSAAREMNEKLFF. The CDR3 bases are TGCAGTGCTGCCAGGGAAATGAATGAAAAACTGTTTTTT.

This clonotype has at least ten counts. The V call is TRBV6-6, the J call TRBJ1-2; 9 bases fit TRBD1. This CDR3 comprises 16 residues. The germline V gene has CDR1 MNHNY and CDR2 SVGAGI (reference sequence). Germline trimming cut 7 bases from V and 6 bases from J; bases unmatched to any gene: 15. The CDR3 DNA is TGTGCCAGCACCCGGACACCGGGACAGGGTACCCATGGCTACACCTTC. As protein: CASTRTPGQGTHGYTF.

A note on this clonotype: A junction end diverges from the germline sequence, so it may reflect a read error. CDR3 nucleotide sequence: TGTGCCAGCAGCCTAACAGGGGAAGGGCTGTTTTTT. Protein product: CASSLTGEGLFF. The rearrangement links TRBV7-3 to TRBJ2-2; TRBD1 matches 7 bases. CDR3 length equals 12 residues. The germline V gene encodes CDR1 SGHTA and CDR2 FQGTGA.

This clonotype occurred many times. The gene calls are TRBV5-1 and TRBJ1-1, with D maybe TRBD1 (6 bases). This CDR3 spans 14 amino acids. Germline lookup yields CDR1 SGHRS and CDR2 YFSETQ. V was cut by 0 bases and J by 5 bases, with 11 bases left in between. DNA of the CDR3: TGCGCCAGCAGCTTGGAGGGGGGTTTGACTGAAGCTTTCTTT. Translation gives CASSLEGGLTEAFF. The full variable domain, with the rest looked up from reference TRBV5-1 and TRBJ1-1, is KAGVTQTPRYLIKTRGQQVTLSCSPISGHRSVSWYQQTPGQGLQFLFEYFSETQRNKGNFPGRFSGRQFSNSRSEMNVSTLELGDSALYLCASSLEGGLTEAFFGQGTRLTVV.

The chain joins TRBV11-2 to TRBJ1-1; TRBD1 matches 11 bases. CDR3 size: 14 residues. Germline V gene lookup returns CDR1 SGHAT and CDR2 FQNNGV. Unmatched junction bases numbered 6, after V lost 1 base and J lost 11 bases. The CDR3 here is CASSLAGQGARAFF. DNA of the CDR3: TGTGCCAGCAGCTTAGCTGGACAGGGGGCGCGGGCTTTCTTT.

In this sample, this clonotype turned up many times. This chain connects TRBV7-9 to TRBJ1-2; 7 bases are shared with TRBD1. Trimming took 5 bases from V and 5 from J; bases not matched to a gene: 5. Germline CDR1 SEHNR, CDR2 FQNEAQ (reference sequence). This CDR3 region has 13 residues. This CDR3 is CASSPDREYGYTF. CDR3 DNA sequence: TGTGCCAGCAGCCCCGACAGGGAGTATGGCTACACCTTC.

There are many counts of this clonotype. The J gene is TRBJ2-1, the V gene TRBV7-2; TRBD2 might be the D (5 bases). Looked up from germline, CDR1 is SGHTA and CDR2 is FQGNSA. The CDR3 contains 12 residues. V dropped 1 base and J dropped 9 bases, with 7 bases sitting between them. The CDR3 bases are TGTGCCAGCAGCTTAGTGGGAGTTGAGCAGTTCTTC. Protein: CASSLVGVEQFF.

This clonotype was counted ten times or more. V is TRBV27 and J is TRBJ1-2; D not certain. V lost 1 base and J lost 4, with 19 bases in between. The V gene's germline CDR1 is MNHEY and CDR2 SMNVEV (reference sequence). The CDR3 covers 17 residues. The CDR3 sequence: CASSLFAGLGSTYGYTF. The CDR3 DNA sequence: TGTGCCAGCAGTTTATTCGCCGGCCTAGGGAGTACCTATGGCTACACCTTC.

In this sample, this clonotype turned up many times. The chain employs TRBV5-6 and TRBJ2-7; TRBD1 agrees at 8 bases. This CDR3 region has 15 residues. V lost 4 bases, J lost 3 bases, and 9 bases stayed unmatched. Germline CDR1 and CDR2: SGHDT and YYEEEE. The CDR3: CASSPTDRVDYEQYF. CDR3 nucleotide sequence: TGTGCCAGCAGCCCAACGGACAGGGTCGACTACGAGCAGTACTTC.

This clonotype was seen a few times. The CDR3 spells CSARGGPQPQHF. The CDR3 DNA reads TGCAGTGCTAGAGGTGGCCCCCAGCCCCAGCATTTT. This rearrangement joins TRBV20-1 to TRBJ1-5; D is unresolved. Per the germline V gene, CDR1 is DFQATT and CDR2 is SNEGSKA (reference sequence). V lost 1 base, J lost 7 bases, and 8 bases lay in between. The CDR3 runs to 12 residues.

This clonotype occurred many times. This chain uses TRBV7-2 with TRBJ1-1; 7 positions match TRBD1. CDR3 length equals 15 residues. V was pared by 5 bases and J by 0 bases, with 6 bases of the junction left unmatched. The germline CDR1 and CDR2 sequences are SGHTA and FQGNSA. The CDR3 spells CASSPGQTMNTEAFF. For the CDR3, the DNA is TGTGCCAGCAGCCCGGGACAGACTATGAACACTGAAGCTTTCTTT.